This T cell receptor (beta chain) was observed in a study of cytomegalovirus exposure and HLA in healthy donors. Use of 60 Vbeta and 13 Jbeta primers characterized the PCR. Measured with immunoSEQ multiplex PCR; TCRdb has only the in-frame clones, and not every one. This sample carries under 150,000 clones, about three quarters of them seen once, and the ten largest clones take over 5.5%. Germline assignment: CDR1 ENHRY and CDR2 SYGVKD. CDR3 size: 16 residues. V gave up 3 bases and J gave up 4 bases, with 16 bases separating them. J is TRBJ1-3 and V is TRBV10-3; tentative D call: TRBD1 (5 bases). The origin of this receptor is a woman in her thirties or forties in good health and CMV-seronegative. Sample: PBMCs. The CDR3 spells CAISENGRVGGNTIYF. CDR3 bases: TGTGCCATCAGTGAAAACGGCAGGGTCGGAGGAAACACCATATATTTT.